This T cell receptor beta chain was found in a study of cytomegalovirus exposure and HLA in healthy donors. Study-wide points: In all likelihood, a cluster of highly shared sequence variants was a sequencing artifact. Several of the most significant clusters were apparently associated with common viral pathogens in a later analysis.

This clone appeared a few times. Its antigen is currently unknown. This CDR3 region has 14 residues. V dropped 7 bases and J dropped 2 bases, with 12 bases sitting between them. CDR1 and CDR2 (germline): LNHDA, SQIVND (reference sequence). It was with 60 Vbeta and 13 Jbeta primers that the PCR ran. Assay used: immunoSEQ multiplex PCR; TCRdb lists only in-frame clones, some missing. The data contain about 120,000 clones, 15% of them singletons. The sequenced sample consisted of PBMCs. The rearrangement links TRBV19 to TRBJ1-5; D not certain. The sequence was collected from a woman under 30 in good health and CMV-seronegative. CDR3 loop: CASTESGGNQPQHF. CDR3 coding DNA: TGTGCCAGTACAGAGAGTGGAGGCAATCAGCCCCAGCATTTT.